This paragraph reports one T cell receptor beta chain. As yet, its antigen is unknown. The CDR3 is 16 amino acids. V lost 3 bases and J lost 5, with 18 bases in between. The germline gives CDR1 MNHEY, CDR2 SMNVEV (reference sequence). Study results and limitations: Tumor Tregs overlapped most with tumor, then blood, naive CD4+ cells. Larger-cohort validation covered only one TCR beta V-J rearrangement. Tumor memory CD4+ T cell TCR gene usage was found to cluster with blood and lymph node memory CD4+ cells and with lymph node naive CD4+ cells.

Semi-nested PCR with Nested Universal Primer A followed constant-region reverse priming of full-length variable regions. TCRdb itself ran the 5' RACE reads through MiXCR, one entry per CDR3 protein. The sample lists 53,000 or so distinct CDR3 sequences, approximately 23% occurring once. Sample: tumor-infiltrating naive CD4+ T cells sorted from the breast tumor. The sample's subset: naive CD4+ T cells, CD4+CD45RA+CD25-. This sequence joins TRBV27 and TRBJ2-3, with D possibly being TRBD2 (7 bases). The TCR was taken from a female donor with breast cancer. CDR3 sequence reads: CASSFRGGGFRDTQYF. In DNA, the CDR3 is TGTGCCAGCAGTTTCAGAGGCGGGGGCTTTCGAGATACGCAGTATTTT.